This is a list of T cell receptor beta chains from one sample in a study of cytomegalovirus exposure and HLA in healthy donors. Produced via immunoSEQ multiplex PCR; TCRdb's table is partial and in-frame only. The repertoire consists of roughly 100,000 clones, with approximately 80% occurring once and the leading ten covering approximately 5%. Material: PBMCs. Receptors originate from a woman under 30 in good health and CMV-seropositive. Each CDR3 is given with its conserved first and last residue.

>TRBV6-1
CASKLGSAYEQYF
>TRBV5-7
CASSLDTGGSEAFF
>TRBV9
CASSVAGGNYGYTF
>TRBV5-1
CASSLEGQGARETQYF
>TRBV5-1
CASSLDNSYEQYF
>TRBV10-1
CASSDFEGTGANVLTF
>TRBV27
CASSLSGGNQPQHF
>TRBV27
CASRATGREYGYTF
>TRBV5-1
CASSTGRGTEAFF
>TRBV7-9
CASSVGTDRLGEPQHF
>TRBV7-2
CASRPAPGLIYEQYF
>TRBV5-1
CASSYGSSSYEQYF
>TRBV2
CASSELAHLTGELFF
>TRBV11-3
CASSSQKLAGTYEQYF
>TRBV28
CASSSGQGEEKLFF
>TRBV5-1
CASSTAQPGEETQYF
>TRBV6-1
CASSQTYEQYF
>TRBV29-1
CSVVLALQSRGINEQYF
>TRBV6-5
CASSLQRHNEKLFF
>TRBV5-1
CASSSGGKDNQPQHF
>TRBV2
CASSLEGAANEKLFF
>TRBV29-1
CSVLLATNEKLFF
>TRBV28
CASSSVPTRGHLETQYF
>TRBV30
CAWSVAGRGTEKLFF
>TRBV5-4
CASSFLETQYF
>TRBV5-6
CASSLQGNTEAFF
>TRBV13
CASSSGTAPTEAFF
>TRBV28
CASTWTGNEKLFF
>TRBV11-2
CASSLVIGSGMGYNEQFF